These T cell receptor beta chains were read from a single sample in a study of T cell responses to AZD1222 COVID-19 vaccine. Measured with immunoSEQ multiplex PCR; TCRdb has only the in-frame clones, and not every one. The sample carries 130,000 to 150,000 clones, roughly nine tenths recorded once. Material: peripheral blood, obtained on day 0 of AZD1222 vaccination. The receptors derive from an adult in good health. CDR3s include the opening cysteine and the closing phenylalanine or tryptophan. The order of the fields is D gene, V gene, clone size, J gene, CDR3 DNA, CDR3 protein. The D gene is left open where the match is weak. The size of a clone is reported for some rows only, either as once, few or many, or as a class for expanded clones.

d_call: TRBD1
v_call: TRBV4-2
clone_size: -
j_call: TRBJ2-1
cdr3_nt: TGTGCCAGCAGCCAAGATAGATCCGGGACAGGGGGTGGTCGAGGGGAGCAGTTCTTC
cdr3_aa: CASSQDRSGTGGGRGEQFF

d_call: -
v_call: TRBV20-1
clone_size: -
j_call: TRBJ1-1
cdr3_nt: TGCAGTGGTGAGGAGAACACTGAAGCTTTCTTT
cdr3_aa: CSGEENTEAFF

d_call: -
v_call: TRBV6-4
clone_size: -
j_call: TRBJ1-1
cdr3_nt: TGTGCCAGCAGACTTAGGGGGGGGACTGAAGCTTTCTTT
cdr3_aa: CASRLRGGTEAFF

d_call: -
v_call: TRBV7-6
clone_size: -
j_call: TRBJ2-2
cdr3_nt: TGTGCCAGCAGCCCGGGCCCCGCCCGGGGGGAGCTGTTTTTT
cdr3_aa: CASSPGPARGELFF

d_call: -
v_call: TRBV6-2/TRBV6-3
clone_size: -
j_call: TRBJ2-7
cdr3_nt: TGTGCCAGCAGTTACCGTCCAGGTGGGTCCCCACTTCTCTCCTACGAGCAGTACTTC
cdr3_aa: CASSYRPGGSPLLSYEQYF

d_call: -
v_call: TRBV9
clone_size: -
j_call: TRBJ2-7
cdr3_nt: TGTGCCAGCAGCGTAGGGGAGGGGGTGGCCCCCTACGAGCAGTACTTC
cdr3_aa: CASSVGEGVAPYEQYF

d_call: -
v_call: TRBV5-6
clone_size: -
j_call: TRBJ1-1
cdr3_nt: TGTGCCAGCAGCTCCCTTCGACCGGGCAGGGACTCTGAAGCTTTCTTT
cdr3_aa: CASSSLRPGRDSEAFF

d_call: TRBD1
v_call: TRBV11-1
clone_size: -
j_call: TRBJ1-2
cdr3_nt: TGTGCCAGCAGCCTGACAGGGGCAGGAGGCTACACCTTC
cdr3_aa: CASSLTGAGGYTF

d_call: TRBD1
v_call: TRBV7-6
clone_size: -
j_call: TRBJ1-5
cdr3_nt: TGTGCCAGCAGCTTAGGAGGGAGGGGGCATCAGCCCCAGCATTTT
cdr3_aa: CASSLGGRGHQPQHF

d_call: -
v_call: TRBV6-5
clone_size: -
j_call: TRBJ1-5
cdr3_nt: TGTGCCAGCAGTCGAGGACACCATAGCAATCAGCCCCAGCATTTT
cdr3_aa: CASSRGHHSNQPQHF

d_call: -
v_call: TRBV3-1/TRBV3-2
clone_size: -
j_call: TRBJ1-4
cdr3_nt: TGTGCCAGCAGCCAAGTTGCGAACAGCGCCAGTTGGGAAAAACTGTTTTTT
cdr3_aa: CASSQVANSASWEKLFF

d_call: -
v_call: TRBV28
clone_size: -
j_call: TRBJ1-4
cdr3_nt: TGTGCCCTAGGGAGGGGGGGCGAAAAACTGTTTTTT
cdr3_aa: CALGRGGEKLFF

d_call: TRBD2
v_call: TRBV27
clone_size: -
j_call: TRBJ2-7
cdr3_nt: TGTGCCAGCAGCATAGGACTAGCGCCCCACGAGCAGTACTTC
cdr3_aa: CASSIGLAPHEQYF

d_call: TRBD1
v_call: TRBV7-9
clone_size: -
j_call: TRBJ2-3
cdr3_nt: TGTGCCAGCAGCCCACAGGGGGTTGGCACAGATACGCAGTATTTT
cdr3_aa: CASSPQGVGTDTQYF

d_call: -
v_call: TRBV5-4
clone_size: -
j_call: TRBJ1-4
cdr3_nt: TGTGCCAGCAGCTTATCCCAGGGCCGTAATGAAAAACTGTTTTTT
cdr3_aa: CASSLSQGRNEKLFF

d_call: -
v_call: TRBV7-9
clone_size: -
j_call: TRBJ1-2
cdr3_nt: TGTGCCAGCAGCTTGGCCCAGGGAGCTAACTATGGCTACACCTTC
cdr3_aa: CASSLAQGANYGYTF

d_call: -
v_call: TRBV7-3
clone_size: -
j_call: TRBJ1-1
cdr3_nt: TGTGCCAGCAGCGCCCAGGGATACACTGAAGCTTTCTTT
cdr3_aa: CASSAQGYTEAFF

d_call: TRBD1
v_call: TRBV18
clone_size: once
j_call: TRBJ2-5
cdr3_nt: TGTGCCAGCTCACCTCCCGGACAGGCACAAGAGACCCAGTACTTC
cdr3_aa: CASSPPGQAQETQYF

d_call: TRBD1
v_call: TRBV6-2/TRBV6-3
clone_size: -
j_call: TRBJ1-1
cdr3_nt: TGTGCCAGCAGTTCCGGGACAGCCATTAACACTGAAGCTTTCTTT
cdr3_aa: CASSSGTAINTEAFF

d_call: -
v_call: TRBV27
clone_size: -
j_call: TRBJ2-7
cdr3_nt: TGTGCCAGCAGTATCCGGGCCACCTACGAGCAGTACTTC
cdr3_aa: CASSIRATYEQYF

d_call: TRBD2
v_call: TRBV7-9
clone_size: -
j_call: TRBJ2-1
cdr3_nt: TGTGCCAGCAGCTCCTCAGGGACTAGCCACAATGAGCAGTTCTTC
cdr3_aa: CASSSSGTSHNEQFF

d_call: TRBD1
v_call: TRBV6-1
clone_size: -
j_call: TRBJ2-1
cdr3_nt: TGTGCCAGCAGTGGTACAGGGGGCTTCTCCTCCTACAATGAGCAGTTCTTC
cdr3_aa: CASSGTGGFSSYNEQFF

d_call: -
v_call: TRBV11-2
clone_size: -
j_call: TRBJ2-7
cdr3_nt: TGTGCCAGCAGCCCCCGCCGGGTTCCTTTTGGGTACGAGCAGTACTTC
cdr3_aa: CASSPRRVPFGYEQYF

d_call: TRBD1
v_call: TRBV27
clone_size: -
j_call: TRBJ1-6
cdr3_nt: TGTGCCAGCAGTAACCGGGACAGGGCGTATAATTCACCCCTCCACTTT
cdr3_aa: CASSNRDRAYNSPLHF

d_call: -
v_call: TRBV14
clone_size: -
j_call: TRBJ2-3
cdr3_nt: TGTGCCAGCAGCCTCCAAGCAGGGGCAGATACGCAGTATTTT
cdr3_aa: CASSLQAGADTQYF

d_call: -
v_call: TRBV2
clone_size: -
j_call: TRBJ1-3
cdr3_nt: TGTGCCAGCAGTGCGACAGCTTCTGGAAACACCATATATTTT
cdr3_aa: CASSATASGNTIYF

d_call: -
v_call: TRBV5-1
clone_size: once
j_call: TRBJ1-1
cdr3_nt: TGCGCCAGCAGCTCCGGGGGCCCCAATGAAGCTTTCTTT
cdr3_aa: CASSSGGPNEAFF

d_call: TRBD1
v_call: TRBV5-1
clone_size: -
j_call: TRBJ1-6
cdr3_nt: TGCGCCAGCAGCCCCTTTGGACAGGGTGGATCACCCCTCCACTTT
cdr3_aa: CASSPFGQGGSPLHF

d_call: TRBD1
v_call: TRBV27
clone_size: -
j_call: TRBJ1-6
cdr3_nt: TGTGCCAGCAGTTTGGACAGGGTTCCACCCCTCCACTTT
cdr3_aa: CASSLDRVPPLHF

d_call: TRBD1
v_call: TRBV7-3
clone_size: -
j_call: TRBJ2-7
cdr3_nt: TGTGCCAGCAGCTTAGTGGCAGGGGGCTCCTACGAGCAGTACTTC
cdr3_aa: CASSLVAGGSYEQYF

d_call: -
v_call: TRBV7-2
clone_size: once
j_call: TRBJ1-2
cdr3_nt: TGTGCCAGCAGCTCCCTCCGATGGGGCTACACCTTC
cdr3_aa: CASSSLRWGYTF

d_call: TRBD2
v_call: TRBV7-7
clone_size: -
j_call: TRBJ2-1
cdr3_nt: TGTGCTAGCAGCTACGGACTAGCCGGTGAGCAGTTCTTC
cdr3_aa: CASSYGLAGEQFF

d_call: -
v_call: TRBV25-1
clone_size: -
j_call: TRBJ1-2
cdr3_nt: TGTGCCAGCAGTCCCAGCGACAACCTAGGCGGCTACACCTTC
cdr3_aa: CASSPSDNLGGYTF

d_call: TRBD1
v_call: TRBV7-9
clone_size: -
j_call: TRBJ1-4
cdr3_nt: TGTGCCAGCAGCTTAGCGACAGGGCCGATCGGAAAACTGTTTTTT
cdr3_aa: CASSLATGPIGKLFF

d_call: -
v_call: TRBV10-3
clone_size: -
j_call: TRBJ1-1
cdr3_nt: TGTGCCATCAGGGCGGGGGGTGAAGCTTTCTTT
cdr3_aa: CAIRAGGEAFF

d_call: -
v_call: TRBV29-1
clone_size: -
j_call: TRBJ1-4
cdr3_nt: TGCAGCGCTGGAGCGGGAAATGAAAAACTGTTTTTT
cdr3_aa: CSAGAGNEKLFF

d_call: -
v_call: TRBV6-2/TRBV6-3
clone_size: -
j_call: TRBJ1-1
cdr3_nt: TGTGCCAGCAGTTACAAGGTCCAGGGTTTTAGTGAAGCTTTCTTT
cdr3_aa: CASSYKVQGFSEAFF

d_call: TRBD2
v_call: TRBV5-6
clone_size: -
j_call: TRBJ2-1
cdr3_nt: TGTGCCAGCAGCTTCTTGCGGGGGGATAGGAATGAGCAGTTCTTC
cdr3_aa: CASSFLRGDRNEQFF

d_call: TRBD1
v_call: TRBV6-1
clone_size: -
j_call: TRBJ2-5
cdr3_nt: TGTGCCAGCAGTGACAGCACCGGGACAGGGGGCGGGGAGACCCAGTACTTC
cdr3_aa: CASSDSTGTGGGETQYF

d_call: -
v_call: TRBV5-1
clone_size: -
j_call: TRBJ2-2
cdr3_nt: TGCGCCAGCAGCTCGTCAGGGTTCACCGGGGAGCTGTTTTTT
cdr3_aa: CASSSSGFTGELFF

d_call: TRBD1
v_call: TRBV9
clone_size: -
j_call: TRBJ2-1
cdr3_nt: TGTGCCAGCAGCGTAGGGACAGGGGGGGAGTACAATGAGCAGTTCTTC
cdr3_aa: CASSVGTGGEYNEQFF

d_call: TRBD2
v_call: TRBV6-6
clone_size: few
j_call: TRBJ2-7
cdr3_nt: TGTGCCAGCATCGGATTTATGGCGGGGGGCTCCTACGAGCAGTACTTC
cdr3_aa: CASIGFMAGGSYEQYF

d_call: -
v_call: TRBV6-6
clone_size: -
j_call: TRBJ2-6
cdr3_nt: TGTGCCAGCAGTCAACAGGGAAGGGGCAGCGGGGCCAACGTCCTGACTTTC
cdr3_aa: CASSQQGRGSGANVLTF

d_call: -
v_call: TRBV27
clone_size: -
j_call: TRBJ2-1
cdr3_nt: TGTGCCAGCAGTTTGGGTAGCGGGCAGTTCTTC
cdr3_aa: CASSLGSGQFF

d_call: TRBD1
v_call: TRBV19
clone_size: -
j_call: TRBJ1-5
cdr3_nt: TGTGCCAGTAGTATAGAGGGACAGAATCTGCCCCAGCATTTT
cdr3_aa: CASSIEGQNLPQHF

d_call: TRBD1
v_call: TRBV2
clone_size: -
j_call: TRBJ2-1
cdr3_nt: TGTGCCAGCAGTACAGGGGGCAATGAGCAGTTCTTC
cdr3_aa: CASSTGGNEQFF

d_call: -
v_call: TRBV3-1/TRBV3-2
clone_size: few
j_call: TRBJ1-3
cdr3_nt: TGTGCCAGCAGCCACGCAGGGTCTGGAAACACCATATATTTT
cdr3_aa: CASSHAGSGNTIYF

d_call: -
v_call: TRBV6-2/TRBV6-3
clone_size: -
j_call: TRBJ2-3
cdr3_nt: TGTGCCAGCAACCCGAAGGGCCATACGCAGTATTTT
cdr3_aa: CASNPKGHTQYF

d_call: -
v_call: TRBV6-2/TRBV6-3
clone_size: -
j_call: TRBJ2-7
cdr3_nt: TGTGCCAGCAGTAGCCTCCGGGACACCTCCTACGAGCAGTACTTC
cdr3_aa: CASSSLRDTSYEQYF

d_call: -
v_call: TRBV18
clone_size: -
j_call: TRBJ2-2
cdr3_nt: TGTGCCAGCTCACCAGCCACGGGGGTTTACCGTGGGGAGCTGTTTTTT
cdr3_aa: CASSPATGVYRGELFF

d_call: -
v_call: TRBV11-2
clone_size: -
j_call: TRBJ2-2
cdr3_nt: TGTGCCAGCAGCTTAGCACAGTTCACCGGGGAGCTGTTTTTT
cdr3_aa: CASSLAQFTGELFF

d_call: -
v_call: TRBV19
clone_size: -
j_call: TRBJ1-5
cdr3_nt: TGTGCCAGTACCCCAGTAGGGGGATTGGATCAGCCCCAGCATTTT
cdr3_aa: CASTPVGGLDQPQHF

d_call: -
v_call: TRBV10-3
clone_size: -
j_call: TRBJ2-7
cdr3_nt: TGTGCCATCCAGCAGGGGGGTTACGAGCAGTACTTC
cdr3_aa: CAIQQGGYEQYF